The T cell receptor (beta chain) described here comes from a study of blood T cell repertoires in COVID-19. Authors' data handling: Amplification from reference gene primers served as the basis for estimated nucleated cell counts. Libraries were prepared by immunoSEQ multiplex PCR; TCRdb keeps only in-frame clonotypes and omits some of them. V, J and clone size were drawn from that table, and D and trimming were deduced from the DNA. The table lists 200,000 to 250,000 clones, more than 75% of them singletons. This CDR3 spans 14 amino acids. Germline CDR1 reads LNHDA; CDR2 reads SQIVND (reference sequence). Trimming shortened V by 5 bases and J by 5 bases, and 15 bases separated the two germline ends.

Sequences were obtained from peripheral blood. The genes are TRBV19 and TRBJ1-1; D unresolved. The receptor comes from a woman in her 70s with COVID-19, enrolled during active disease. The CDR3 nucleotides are TGTGCCAGTAGTCACGGACTCCTGGGGACTGAAGCTTTCTTT. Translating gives CASSHGLLGTEAFF.